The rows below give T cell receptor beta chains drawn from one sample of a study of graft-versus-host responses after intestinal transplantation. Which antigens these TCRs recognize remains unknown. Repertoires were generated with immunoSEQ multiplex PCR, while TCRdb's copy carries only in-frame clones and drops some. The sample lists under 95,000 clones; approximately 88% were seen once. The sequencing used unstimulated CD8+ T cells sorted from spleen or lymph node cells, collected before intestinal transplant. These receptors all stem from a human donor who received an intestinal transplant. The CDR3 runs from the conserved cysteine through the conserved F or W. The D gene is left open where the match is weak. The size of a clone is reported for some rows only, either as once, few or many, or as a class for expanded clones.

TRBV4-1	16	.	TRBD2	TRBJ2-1	CASSRGGGELYNEQFF	TGCGCCAGCAGCCGGGGTGGGGGGGAGCTTTACAATGAGCAGTTCTTC
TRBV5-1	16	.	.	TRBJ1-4	CASSLEWGATNEKLFF	TGCGCCAGCAGCTTGGAATGGGGGGCAACTAATGAAAAACTGTTTTTT
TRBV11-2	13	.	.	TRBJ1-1	CASSLSPTRGAFF	TGTGCCAGCAGCTTGTCACCTACGAGAGGAGCTTTCTTT
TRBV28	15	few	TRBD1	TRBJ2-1	CASNVQGETYNEQFF	TGTGCCAGCAATGTACAGGGGGAAACCTACAATGAGCAGTTCTTC
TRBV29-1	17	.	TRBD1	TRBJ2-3	CSVEDWDRTLGTDTQYF	TGCAGCGTTGAAGATTGGGACAGGACCCTAGGCACAGATACGCAGTATTTT
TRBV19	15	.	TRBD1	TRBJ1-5	CASSTWGQGNQPQHF	TGTGCCAGTAGTACGTGGGGACAGGGCAATCAGCCCCAGCATTTT
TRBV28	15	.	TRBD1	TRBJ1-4	CASSLQDRIGEKLFF	TGTGCCAGCAGTTTACAGGACAGGATCGGGGAAAAACTGTTTTTT
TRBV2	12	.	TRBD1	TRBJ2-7	CASTETGGEQYF	TGTGCCAGCACCGAAACAGGGGGCGAGCAGTACTTC
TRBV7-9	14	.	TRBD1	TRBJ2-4	CASSLTGGSDIQYF	TGTGCCAGCAGCCTTACAGGGGGCAGTGACATTCAGTACTTC
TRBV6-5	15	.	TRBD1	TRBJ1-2	CASSTRTGKLYGYTF	TGTGCCAGCAGTACGCGGACAGGAAAGCTCTATGGCTACACCTTC
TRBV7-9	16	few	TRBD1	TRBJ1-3	CASSKGTEGSGNTIYF	TGTGCCAGCTCTAAGGGGACAGAGGGCTCTGGAAACACCATATATTTT
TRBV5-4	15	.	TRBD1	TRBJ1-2	CASSSYRGSNYGYTF	TGTGCCAGCAGCTCTTACAGGGGCTCAAACTATGGCTACACCTTC
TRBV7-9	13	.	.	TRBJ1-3	CASSLGSGNTIYF	TGTGCCAGCAGCCTGGGCTCCGGAAACACCATATATTTT
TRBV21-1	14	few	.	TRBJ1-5	CASSGDSHNQPQHF	TGTGCCAGCAGCGGGGACAGCCACAATCAGCCCCAGCATTTT
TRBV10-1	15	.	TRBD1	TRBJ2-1	CASSESRAGGNEQFF	TGCGCCAGCAGTGAGTCTAGGGCAGGGGGCAATGAGCAGTTCTTC
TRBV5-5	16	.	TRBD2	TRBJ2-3	CASSFWTSGGTDTQYF	TGTGCCAGCAGCTTTTGGACTAGCGGCGGAACAGATACGCAGTATTTT
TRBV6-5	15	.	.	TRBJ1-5	CASGRGREAHQPQHF	TGTGCCAGCGGACGAGGCAGGGAGGCCCATCAGCCCCAGCATTTT
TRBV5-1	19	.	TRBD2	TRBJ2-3	CASSLSNPAWERGALTQYF	TGCGCCAGCAGCTTGTCCAATCCCGCCTGGGAGCGGGGGGCCTTGACGCAGTATTTT
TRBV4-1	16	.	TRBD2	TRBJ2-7	CASSLARSGSVYEQYF	TGCGCCAGCAGCCTGGCCCGTAGCGGGAGCGTCTACGAGCAGTACTTC
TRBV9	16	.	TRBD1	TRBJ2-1	CASSVAETGVMDEQFF	TGTGCCAGCAGCGTAGCCGAGACAGGGGTTATGGATGAGCAGTTCTTC
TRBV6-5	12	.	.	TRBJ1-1	CASSPGGIEAFF	TGTGCCAGCAGTCCTGGGGGGATTGAAGCTTTCTTT
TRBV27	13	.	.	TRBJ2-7	CASKGGGSYEQYF	TGTGCCAGCAAGGGGGGGGGCTCCTACGAGCAGTACTTC
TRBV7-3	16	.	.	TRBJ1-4	CASSLRLRSTNEKLFF	TGTGCCAGCAGCTTAAGGCTCAGATCAACTAATGAAAAACTGTTTTTT
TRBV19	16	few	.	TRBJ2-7	CASSMTSGTVNYEQYF	TGTGCCAGTAGTATGACCTCCGGGACTGTCAACTACGAGCAGTACTTC
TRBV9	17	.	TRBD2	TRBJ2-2	CASSLRAGGPGTGELFF	TGTGCCAGCAGCTTGAGAGCGGGGGGGCCGGGAACCGGGGAGCTGTTTTTT
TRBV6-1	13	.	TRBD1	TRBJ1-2	CASSLADRYGYTF	TGTGCCAGCAGTTTGGCGGACAGGTACGGCTACACCTTC
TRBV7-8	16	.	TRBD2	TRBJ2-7	CASSLYGRLVYGAQYF	TGTGCCAGCAGCTTATACGGGAGGCTCGTCTACGGAGCGCAGTACTTC
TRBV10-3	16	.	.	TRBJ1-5	CAIRGDIWGPNQPQHF	TGTGCCATCAGGGGGGACATATGGGGACCAAATCAGCCCCAGCATTTT
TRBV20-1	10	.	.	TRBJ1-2	CSARDRTPRF	TGCAGTGCTAGAGATCGTACCCCTAGATTC
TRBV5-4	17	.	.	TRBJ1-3	CASSLIPTGASGNTIYF	TGTGCCAGCAGCTTAATTCCTACAGGAGCCTCTGGAAACACCATATATTTT
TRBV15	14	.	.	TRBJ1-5	CATSRGSGNQPQHF	TGTGCCACCAGCAGAGGCAGCGGCAATCAGCCCCAGCATTTT
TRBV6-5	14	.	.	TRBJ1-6	CASSLRTVNSPLHF	TGTGCCAGCAGTTTACGGACAGTCAATTCACCCCTCCACTTT
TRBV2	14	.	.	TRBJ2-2	CASLSQGDTGELFF	TGTGCCAGCCTTTCACAGGGTGACACCGGGGAGCTGTTTTTT
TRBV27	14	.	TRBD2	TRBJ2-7	CASSLQTGGYEQYF	TGTGCCAGCAGTTTACAGACGGGGGGCTACGAGCAGTACTTC
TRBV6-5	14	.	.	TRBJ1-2	CASSPGTFNYGYTF	TGTGCCAGCAGCCCTGGGACTTTCAACTATGGCTACACCTTC
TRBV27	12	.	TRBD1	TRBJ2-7	CASSLSGGEQYF	TGTGCCAGCAGTCTCTCAGGGGGCGAGCAGTACTTC
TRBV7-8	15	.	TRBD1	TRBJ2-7	CASSLVETGSYEQYF	TGTGCCAGCAGCTTAGTGGAGACAGGGAGCTACGAGCAGTACTTC
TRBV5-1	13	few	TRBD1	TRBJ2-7	CASTGTGLYEQYF	TGCGCCAGCACCGGGACAGGGCTATACGAGCAGTACTTC
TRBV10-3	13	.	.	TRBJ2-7	CAISQGLLYEQYF	TGTGCCATCAGCCAAGGACTCCTCTACGAGCAGTACTTC
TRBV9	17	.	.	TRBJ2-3	CASSSARGFGPTDTQYF	TGTGCCAGCAGCTCCGCTCGGGGTTTCGGACCCACAGATACGCAGTATTTT
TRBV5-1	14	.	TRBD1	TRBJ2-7	CASRRDRGVNEQYF	TGCGCCAGCAGACGGGACAGGGGGGTCAACGAGCAGTACTTC
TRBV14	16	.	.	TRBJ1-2	CASSQALGQLNYGYTF	TGTGCCAGCAGCCAGGCCTTAGGACAGCTGAACTATGGCTACACCTTC
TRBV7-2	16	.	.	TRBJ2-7	CASSSPEETGPYEQYF	TGTGCCAGCAGCTCGCCCGAAGAGACAGGACCCTACGAGCAGTACTTC
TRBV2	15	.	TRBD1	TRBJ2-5	CASRGGQSGRETQYF	TGTGCCAGCAGAGGGGGACAGTCAGGGCGAGAGACCCAGTACTTC
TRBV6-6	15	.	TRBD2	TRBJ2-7	CASSYSRGISYEQYF	TGTGCCAGCAGTTACTCGCGGGGGATCTCCTACGAGCAGTACTTC
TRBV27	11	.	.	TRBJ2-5	CASVRGETQYF	TGTGCCAGCGTTAGGGGAGAGACCCAGTACTTC
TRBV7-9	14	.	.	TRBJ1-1	CASSFGRTVTEAFF	TGTGCCAGCAGCTTTGGTCGAACGGTCACTGAAGCTTTCTTT
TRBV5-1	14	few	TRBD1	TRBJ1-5	CASSTGTGIQPQHF	TGCGCCAGCAGCACCGGGACAGGGATTCAGCCCCAGCATTTT
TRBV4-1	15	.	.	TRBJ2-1	CASSPSVSSYNEQFF	TGCGCCAGCAGTCCTAGCGTGAGCTCCTACAATGAGCAGTTCTTC
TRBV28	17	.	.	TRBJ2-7	CASRRLAGWGFGYEQYF	TGTGCCAGCAGACGTCTCGCGGGGTGGGGATTTGGGTACGAGCAGTACTTC
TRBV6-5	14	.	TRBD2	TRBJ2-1	CASTLLAGDNEQFF	TGTGCCAGCACCCTCTTAGCGGGAGACAATGAGCAGTTCTTC
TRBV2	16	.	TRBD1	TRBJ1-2	CASSGLQGPCDVGYTF	TGTGCCAGCAGTGGCTTACAGGGGCCTTGTGATGTTGGCTACACCTTC
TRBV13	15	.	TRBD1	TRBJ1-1	CASSPRGQGNTEAFF	TGTGCCAGCAGCCCCAGGGGGCAAGGGAACACTGAAGCTTTCTTT
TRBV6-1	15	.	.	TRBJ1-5	CASSPTEYSNQPQHF	TGTGCCAGCAGTCCTACAGAGTATAGCAATCAGCCCCAGCATTTT